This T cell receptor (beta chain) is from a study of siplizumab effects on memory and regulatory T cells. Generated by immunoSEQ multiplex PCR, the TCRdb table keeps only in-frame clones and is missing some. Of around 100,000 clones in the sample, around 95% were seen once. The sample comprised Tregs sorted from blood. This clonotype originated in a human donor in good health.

CDR3 loop: CASRPSRSGRGDTQYF. CDR3 bases: TGTGCAAGTCGCCCCTCCCGTAGCGGACGGGGGGATACGCAGTATTTT. V usage is TRBV12-2 and J usage is TRBJ2-3; TRBD2, as called in the table, went unchecked against the DNA. TRBV12-2 is deemed a pseudogene. The length of the CDR3 is 16 residues.